These 4 T cell receptor beta chains were sequenced from one sample in a study of CD8 T cells in ankylosing spondylitis. No antigen has been identified for these receptors. The study's findings and limits: Several highly homologous variants formed a TCR beta motif that appeared characteristic of ankylosing spondylitis blood.

Each CDR3 protein gets one entry after TCRdb re-called the 5' RACE reads with MiXCR. The top ten clones hold roughly 0.51% of a sample with about 840,000 distinct CDR3 sequences, about an eighth of them seen once. The sample was blood, either unsorted or a sorted T cell fraction (not recorded which). Receptors originate from a male donor with ankylosing spondylitis.

In its sample, this clonotype was seen a few times. The rearrangement joins TRBV5-1 to TRBJ2-3; 13 bases match TRBD2. The CDR3 length is 17 residues. Germline V gene lookup returns CDR1 SGHRS and CDR2 YFSETQ. V lost 1 base, J lost 6 bases, and 8 bases stayed unmatched. Here the CDR3 DNA reads TGCGCCAGCAGCTTGATTCCTCCGACTAGCGGGGGGGATACGCAGTATTTT. Protein sequence: CASSLIPPTSGGDTQYF.

V gene TRBV18 combines with J gene TRBJ2-5, with D maybe TRBD2 (5 bases). This CDR3 has 14 amino acids. Germline CDR1 KGHSH, CDR2 LQKENI. Trimming stripped 6 bases from V and 4 bases from J, with 15 bases between. The CDR3 DNA is TGTGCCAGCTCCCCTGAAGTGAGCGGAGAGACCCAGTACTTC. It translates to CASSPEVSGETQYF.

This clonotype turned up a few times. This sequence joins TRBV27 and TRBJ1-1; possible D gene TRBD1, 6 bases. V lost 4 bases, J lost 5 bases, and 11 bases lay in between. This CDR3 has 13 residues. Germline CDR1 and CDR2: MNHEY and SMNVEV (reference sequence). This chain's CDR3 is CASSSTGITEAFF. The CDR3 coding sequence is TGTGCCAGCAGTTCAACAGGGATTACTGAAGCTTTCTTT.

This clonotype was picked up many times. The V and J genes are TRBV10-3 and TRBJ1-2; D remains unclear. Germline V CDR1 and CDR2: ENHRY, SYGVKD. This CDR3 contains 14 residues. The germline V and J ends were trimmed by 0 bases and 5 bases, with 10 bases remaining between them. The CDR3 DNA reads as TGTGCCATCAGTGAGTCTGCAGTTCGTTATGGCTACACCTTC. Translated, it gives CAISESAVRYGYTF.